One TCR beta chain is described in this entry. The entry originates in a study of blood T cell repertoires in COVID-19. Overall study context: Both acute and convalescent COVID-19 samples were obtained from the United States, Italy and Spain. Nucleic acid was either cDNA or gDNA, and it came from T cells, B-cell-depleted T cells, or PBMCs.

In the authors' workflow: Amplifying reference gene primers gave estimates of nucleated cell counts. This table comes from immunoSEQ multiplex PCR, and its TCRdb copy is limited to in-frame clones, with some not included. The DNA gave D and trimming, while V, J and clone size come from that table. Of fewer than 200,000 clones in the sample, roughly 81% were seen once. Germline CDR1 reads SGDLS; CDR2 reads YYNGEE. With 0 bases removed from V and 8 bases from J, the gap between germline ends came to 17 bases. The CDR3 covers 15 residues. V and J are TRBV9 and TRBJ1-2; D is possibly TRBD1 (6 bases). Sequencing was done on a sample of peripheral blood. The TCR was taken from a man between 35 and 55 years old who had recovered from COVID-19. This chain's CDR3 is CASSVATPGQRGYTF. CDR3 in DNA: TGTGCCAGCAGCGTAGCAACTCCTGGACAGAGAGGCTACACCTTC.